The 27 T cell receptor beta chains given below trace back to one sample, sequenced in a study of identical twins. TCRdb re-called the 5' RACE reads with MiXCR, one entry per CDR3 protein. The repertoire holds about 810,000 distinct CDR3 sequences, with around an eighth as singletons. This sample also appeared in a second study, on yellow fever vaccine responses in identical twins.

The source material was PBMCs. The receptors were sampled from a woman in her late teens or twenties in good health.

The rearrangement links TRBV5-1 to TRBJ2-1; D tentatively reads TRBD1 or TRBD2 (5 bases each). Germline loops: CDR1 SGHRS, CDR2 YFSETQ. The V end was cut by 3 bases, the J end by 7 bases, with 17 bases between. This CDR3 region has 15 residues. The CDR3 nucleotides are TGCGCCAGCAGCTCCCGGGACGGCGCCGGGAATGAGCAGTTCTTC. Protein sequence: CASSSRDGAGNEQFF.

This rearrangement joins TRBV6-1 to TRBJ1-5; D is possibly TRBD1 (6 bases). V was shortened by 6 bases and J by 9 bases, with 15 bases between the two germline ends. CDR3 size: 13 residues. Germline V CDR1 and CDR2: MNHNS, SASEGT. CDR3 coding DNA: TGTGCCAGCAGACAGGGTGGGCGGGGGCCCCAGCATTTT. This sequence encodes CASRQGGRGPQHF.

This clonotype was detected only a few times. The chain has TRBV7-2 and TRBJ1-1; maybe TRBD1 (6 bases). CDR1 and CDR2 from the germline V gene are SGHTA and FQGNSA. V gave up 5 bases and J gave up 8 bases, with 15 bases separating them. The CDR3 totals 13 residues. This CDR3 reads CASSLDRLGEAFF. CDR3 sequence (DNA): TGTGCCAGCAGCCTCGACAGGTTGGGGGAAGCTTTCTTT.

V and J are TRBV2 and TRBJ2-7, with 14 nucleotides matching TRBD2. Trimming removed 1 base from V and 6 bases from J; junction bases left unmatched: 14. The CDR3 is 19 residues long. Germline V CDR1 and CDR2: SNHLY, FYNNEI. CDR3 region: CASSEVTGTSGRLYSEQYF. CDR3 in DNA: TGTGCCAGCAGTGAAGTAACCGGGACTAGCGGGAGATTGTACTCCGAGCAGTACTTC. The complete variable domain, with remaining parts taken from reference TRBV2 and TRBJ2-7, reads EPEVTQTPSHQVTQMGQEVILRCVPISNHLYFYWYRQILGQKVEFLVSFYNNEISEKSEIFDDQFSVERPDGSNFTLKIRSTKLEDSAMYFCASSEVTGTSGRLYSEQYFGPGTRLTVT.

The chain is built from TRBV5-1 and TRBJ2-5; 7 bases fit TRBD2. V dropped 4 bases and J dropped 4; count of bases not matched to a gene: 4. This CDR3 comprises 13 residues. Looked up from germline, CDR1 is SGHRS and CDR2 is YFSETQ. The CDR3 sequence is CASSRIAGETQYF. As DNA, the CDR3 is TGCGCCAGCAGCCGAATAGCGGGAGAGACCCAGTACTTC.

This clonotype was picked up many times. The chain employs TRBV15 and TRBJ2-2; possibly TRBD2 for D (6 bases). The CDR3 runs 19 residues. CDR1 and CDR2 (germline): LNHNV, YYDKDF (reference sequence). Deletions cut 0 bases from V and 0 bases from J, with 17 bases between. The CDR3 loop reads CATSRDVTETRSNTGELFF. The DNA of the CDR3 is TGTGCCACCAGCAGAGATGTCACAGAGACTAGATCGAACACCGGGGAGCTGTTTTTT. The whole variable domain, remainder taken from reference TRBV15 and TRBJ2-2, is DAMVIQNPRYQVTQFGKPVTLSCSQTLNHNVMYWYQQKSSQAPKLLFHYYDKDFNNEADTPDNFQSRRPNTSFCFLDIRSPGLGDTAMYLCATSRDVTETRSNTGELFFGEGSRLTVL.

This clonotype appeared once. The rearrangement uses TRBV9 and TRBJ2-1; the D gene could be TRBD1 or TRBD2 (6 bases each). CDR1 is SGDLS, CDR2 YYNGEE, per germline. The CDR3 contains 15 residues. With 0 bases removed from V and 2 bases from J, the gap between germline ends came to 9 bases. The CDR3 region has the DNA TGTGCCAGCAGCGTAGGGGGGGCGACCTACAATGAGCAGTTCTTC. Protein sequence: CASSVGGATYNEQFF.

This clonotype has a handful of counts. The chain carries TRBV10-3 and TRBJ2-3; 11 bases fit TRBD2. Germline CDR1 is ENHRY and CDR2 is SYGVKD. Trimming removed 0 bases from V and 2 bases from J; junction bases left unmatched: 1. The CDR3 sequence is 16 residues long. The CDR3 DNA reads TGTGCCATCAGTGAGTCGACTAGCGGGATCACAGATACGCAGTATTTT. It yields the protein CAISESTSGITDTQYF.

The gene calls are TRBV20-1 and TRBJ2-5; TRBD2 aligns across 11 bases. V lost 6 bases to trimming and J lost 4 bases; unmatched junction nucleotides: 16. Germline lookup yields CDR1 DFQATT and CDR2 SNEGSKA (reference sequence). The CDR3 is 17 amino acids. The DNA of the CDR3 is TGCAGTGCGATGACTAGCGGGGCCACAATCGCAAGAGAGACCCAGTACTTC. It translates to CSAMTSGATIARETQYF.

This chain connects TRBV6-5 to TRBJ1-2; D uncertain. The V end lost 0 bases, the J end lost 0 bases, and 5 bases lay between the germline ends. The CDR3 consists of 14 residues. Germline V CDR1 and CDR2: MNHEY, SVGAGI. The CDR3 region is CASSYSSANYGYTF. CDR3 DNA: TGTGCCAGCAGTTACTCGTCAGCTAACTATGGCTACACCTTC.

The CDR3 DNA sequence: TGTGCCAGCAGTACCGACAGAGAGCCCTCCTACGAGCAGTACTTC. Translated: CASSTDREPSYEQYF. The chain is built from TRBV12-3 or TRBV12-4 and TRBJ2-7, with D maybe TRBD1 (5 bases). The CDR3 runs 15 residues. V shed 5 bases and J shed 0 bases, with 14 bases lying between them.

V and J are TRBV15 and TRBJ1-3; TRBD1 is a possible D gene (5 bases). The germline V and J ends were trimmed by 0 bases and 7 bases, with 16 bases remaining between them. CDR3 length: 16 amino acids. The V gene's germline CDR1 is LNHNV and CDR2 YYDKDF (reference sequence). The CDR3 sequence is CATSRDRQGVGNTIYF. CDR3 sequence (DNA): TGTGCCACCAGCAGAGATCGCCAGGGAGTAGGGAACACCATATATTTT.

This chain links TRBV20-1 with TRBJ2-1; the match to TRBD2 covers 11 bases. This CDR3 has 14 amino acids. Germline V gene lookup returns CDR1 DFQATT and CDR2 SNEGSKA (reference sequence). V was pared by 5 bases and J by 4 bases, with 4 bases of the junction left unmatched. The CDR3 DNA is TGCAGTGCTCTAGCGGGGGGTGGATACAATGAGCAGTTCTTC. Translated, it gives CSALAGGGYNEQFF.

At least ten counts were recorded for this clonotype. The V gene is TRBV24-1, the J gene TRBJ2-1, with 9 bases matching TRBD1. The germline V gene has CDR1 KGHDR and CDR2 SFDVKD. This CDR3 is 15 amino acids long. V lost 4 bases and J lost 7; bases outside the gene matches: 7. The DNA for the CDR3 is TGTGCCACCAGTGAAACCGGGACAGGGCGTAATGAGCAGTTCTTC. It translates to CATSETGTGRNEQFF.

The chain joins TRBV12-3 or TRBV12-4 to TRBJ2-1; 13 bases line up with TRBD2. V lost 6 bases and J lost 4; bases outside the gene matches: 6. The CDR3 length is 16 residues. The CDR3 here is CASSGRLAGGYNEQFF. The DNA for the CDR3 is TGTGCCAGCAGCGGGAGACTAGCGGGAGGTTACAATGAGCAGTTCTTC.

The chain uses TRBV2 and TRBJ2-7, with D hard to call. V dropped 4 bases and J dropped 1 base, with 11 bases sitting between them. CDR1 is SNHLY, CDR2 FYNNEI, per germline. There are 14 residues in the CDR3. CDR3 in amino acids: CASSGNTGSYEQYF. As DNA, the CDR3 is TGTGCCAGCAGTGGTAACACGGGTTCCTACGAGCAGTACTTC.

The chain joins TRBV4-1 to TRBJ2-7; 9 positions agree with TRBD2. V gave up 1 base and J gave up 3 bases; unmatched junction bases: 4. CDR3 length equals 15 residues. In germline, CDR1 is MGHRA, CDR2 YSYEKL. DNA for the CDR3: TGCGCCAGCAGCCAAGTCGTAGCGGGGGACTACGAGCAGTACGTC. It specifies CASSQVVAGDYEQYV.

This clonotype was observed at least ten times. This sequence joins TRBV12-3 or TRBV12-4 and TRBJ2-1; a weak D match, TRBD2 (5 bases). The V gene lost 3 bases and the J gene lost 9 bases, with 12 bases spanning the gap. This CDR3 is 13 amino acids long. The CDR3 DNA follows: TGTGCCAGCAGTTTCCCCCAGCGGAGTGAGCAGTTCTTC. It is translated as CASSFPQRSEQFF.

This clonotype was detected ten times or more. V gene TRBV20-1 combines with J gene TRBJ2-7, with 10 bases fitting TRBD2. The V segment lost 1 base and the J segment 4 bases; nucleotides outside the gene matches: 1. Germline assignment: CDR1 DFQATT and CDR2 SNEGSKA (reference sequence). CDR3 length: 13 residues. This chain's CDR3 is CSARGSGGYEQYF. The CDR3 nucleotides read TGCAGTGCTAGAGGTAGCGGGGGGTACGAGCAGTACTTC.

In this sample, this clonotype turned up many times. The rearrangement links TRBV12-3 or TRBV12-4 to TRBJ2-2; no definite D call. This CDR3 contains 15 residues. The V end lost 2 bases, the J end lost 6 bases, and 13 bases lay between the germline ends. The CDR3 bases are TGTGCCAGCAGTTTAAAGGGCCAGATGGCCGGGGAGCTGTTTTTT. This sequence encodes CASSLKGQMAGELFF.

The chain combines TRBV29-1 with TRBJ1-2, with D tentatively TRBD1 (6 bases). The CDR3 totals 13 residues. V shed 7 bases and J shed 3 bases, with 15 bases lying between them. The germline CDR1 and CDR2 sequences are SQVTM and ANQGSEA. CDR3 sequence: CSDLAGQHYGYTF. DNA for the CDR3: TGCAGCGACTTAGCGGGACAACACTATGGCTACACCTTC.

In this sample, this clonotype turned up a few times. CDR3 sequence (DNA): TGTGCCAGCAGCCGGCCGGTAGCAGCGCAGTATTTT. Protein product: CASSRPVAAQYF. The gene calls are TRBV28 and TRBJ2-3, with unresolved D. The germline gives CDR1 MDHEN, CDR2 SYDVKM. The CDR3 contains 12 residues. Trimming removed 6 bases at V and 10 bases at J, with 14 bases between.

At least ten counts were recorded for this clonotype. V is TRBV20-1 and J is TRBJ1-5, with 10 positions matching TRBD1. Per the germline V gene, CDR1 is DFQATT and CDR2 is SNEGSKA (reference sequence). This CDR3 comprises 14 residues. After removal of 4 bases from V and 6 bases from J, the junction contained 6 bases not matched to a gene. The CDR3 loop reads CSAKGTGATQPQHF. The CDR3, as DNA: TGCAGTGCTAAGGGGACAGGGGCGACTCAGCCCCAGCATTTT.

This clonotype was seen a handful of times. The chain carries TRBV16 and TRBJ1-5; no clear D gene. The CDR3 has 13 amino acids. Trimming pared 0 bases from V and 7 bases from J, leaving 7 bases between. In germline, CDR1 is KGHSY, CDR2 FQNENV. CDR3 sequence reads: CASSQSDLQPQHF. The DNA of the CDR3 is TGTGCCAGCAGCCAATCAGACCTGCAGCCCCAGCATTTT.

This clonotype was detected many times. The chain recombines TRBV12-3 or TRBV12-4 with TRBJ1-5; 8 bases map to TRBD1. The CDR3 runs 15 residues. The V gene end was trimmed by 3 bases and the J gene end by 7 bases; junction bases not matched to a gene: 8. The CDR3 spells CASSFGQGAAQPQHF. The CDR3 region has the DNA TGTGCCAGCAGTTTTGGGCAGGGGGCCGCCCAGCCCCAGCATTTT.

Points on this clonotype: A read error may produce the germline difference seen at one junction end. The rearrangement links TRBV7-6 to TRBJ2-1; the D gene is possibly TRBD1 (5 bases). This CDR3 is 17 amino acids long. Germline CDR1 SGHVS, CDR2 FNYEAQ. The CDR3 region has the DNA TGTGCCAGCAGCTACGACCGAACAGGCGCCTCCGACAATGAGCAGTTCTTC. This gives the protein CASSYDRTGASDNEQFF. The variable domain in full, with the rest retrieved from reference TRBV7-6 and TRBJ2-1, is GAGVSQSPRYKVTKRGQDVALRCDPISGHVSLYWYRQALGQGPEFLTYFNYEAQQDKSGLPNDRFSAERPEGSISTLTIQRTEQRDSAMYRCASSYDRTGASDNEQFFGPGTRLTVL.

The CDR3: CSARDHVRGYNEQFF. DNA of the CDR3: TGCAGTGCTAGAGATCACGTCCGAGGCTACAATGAGCAGTTCTTC. The J gene is TRBJ2-1, the V gene TRBV20-1; D gene unclear. The CDR3 contains 15 residues. The V gene's germline CDR1 is DFQATT and CDR2 SNEGSKA (reference sequence). V shed 0 bases and J shed 3 bases, with 12 bases lying between them.